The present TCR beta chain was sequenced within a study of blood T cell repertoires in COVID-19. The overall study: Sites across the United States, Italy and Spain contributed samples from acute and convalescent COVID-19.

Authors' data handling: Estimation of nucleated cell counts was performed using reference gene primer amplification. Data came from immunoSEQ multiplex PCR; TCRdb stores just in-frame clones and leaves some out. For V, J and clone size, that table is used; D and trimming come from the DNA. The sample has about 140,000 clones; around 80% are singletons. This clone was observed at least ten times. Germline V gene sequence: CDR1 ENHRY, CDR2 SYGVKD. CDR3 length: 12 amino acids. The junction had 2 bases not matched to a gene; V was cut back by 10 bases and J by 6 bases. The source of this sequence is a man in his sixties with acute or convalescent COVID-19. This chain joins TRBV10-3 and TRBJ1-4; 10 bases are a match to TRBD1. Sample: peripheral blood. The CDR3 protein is CATGTGDEKLFF. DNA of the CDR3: TGTGCCACCGGGACAGGGGATGAAAAACTGTTTTTT.